This T cell receptor beta chain was obtained from a study of tumor and adjacent non-tumor tissue in lung cancer. The overall study: The patients, roughly eleven men and a few women, were roughly 30 to 76 with stage I to III disease. Points from the study as a whole: Tumor repertoires had a smaller top 100 clone share than normal lung.

This CDR3 spans 15 amino acids. Germline V CDR1 and CDR2: MGHRA, YSYEKL. The template was RNA from unsorted bulk tissue. Distant lung tissue was collected more than 3 cm away from the tumor edge. As regards this clonotype: Its antigen remains unknown. Compared with germline, one end of the junction differs, possibly owing to a read error.

TCRbeta libraries were built with three rounds of nested PCR, modified from ARM-PCR. Via MiXCR, TCRdb re-called the multiplex PCR reads, giving one row per CDR3 protein. This table has about 98,000 distinct CDR3 sequences, 75% to 90% appearing once. The rearrangement links TRBV4-1 to TRBJ2-2, with D maybe TRBD1 (7 bases). The sequenced sample was distant non-tumor lung tissue. The clonotype originates from a man aged 60 to 75 with small cell lung cancer. CDR3 coding DNA: TGCGGCAGCAGCATCAGGGGGGCCTATACCGAGGAGCTGTTTTTT. It codes for CGSSIRGAYTEELFF.